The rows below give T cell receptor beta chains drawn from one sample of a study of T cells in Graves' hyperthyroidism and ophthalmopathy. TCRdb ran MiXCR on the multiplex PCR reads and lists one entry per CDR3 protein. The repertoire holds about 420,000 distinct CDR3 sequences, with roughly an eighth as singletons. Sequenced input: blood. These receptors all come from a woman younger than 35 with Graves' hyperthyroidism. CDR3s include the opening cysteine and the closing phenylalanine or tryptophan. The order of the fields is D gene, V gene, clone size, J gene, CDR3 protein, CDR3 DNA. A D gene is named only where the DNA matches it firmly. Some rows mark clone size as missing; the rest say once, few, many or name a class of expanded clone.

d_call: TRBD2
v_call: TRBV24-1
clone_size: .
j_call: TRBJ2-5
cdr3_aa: CATSESGRVGKTQYF
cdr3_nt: TGTGCCACCAGTGAATCCGGGAGGGTTGGAAAGACCCAGTACTTC

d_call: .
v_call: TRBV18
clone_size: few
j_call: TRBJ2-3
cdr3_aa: CASSPSGHTDTQYF
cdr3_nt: TGTGCCAGCTCACCCAGCGGTCACACAGATACGCAGTATTTT

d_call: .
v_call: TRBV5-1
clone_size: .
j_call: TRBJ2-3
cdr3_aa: CASSLAGPRIGSTDTQYF
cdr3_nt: TGCGCCAGCAGCTTGGCTGGGCCCAGGATCGGTAGCACAGATACGCAGTATTTT

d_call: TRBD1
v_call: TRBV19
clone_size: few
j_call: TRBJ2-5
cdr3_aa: CASSLTGTGGETQYF
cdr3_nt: TGTGCCAGTAGTCTCACCGGGACAGGGGGGGAGACCCAGTACTTC

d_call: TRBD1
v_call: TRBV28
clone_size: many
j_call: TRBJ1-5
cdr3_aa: CASNSPTGSNQPQHF
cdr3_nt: TGTGCCAGCAACTCGCCGACAGGGAGCAATCAGCCCCAGCATTTT

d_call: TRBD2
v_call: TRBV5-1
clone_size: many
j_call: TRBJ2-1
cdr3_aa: CASTHPGLAGLNEQFF
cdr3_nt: TGCGCCAGCACTCATCCGGGACTAGCGGGTCTCAATGAGCAGTTCTTC

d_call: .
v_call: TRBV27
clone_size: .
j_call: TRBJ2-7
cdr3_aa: CASSLGGTVYEQYF
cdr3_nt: TGTGCCAGCAGTTTAGGGGGGACGGTTTACGAGCAGTACTTC

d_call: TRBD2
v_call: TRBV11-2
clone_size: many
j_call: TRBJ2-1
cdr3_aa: CASNQGAGGSYNEQFF
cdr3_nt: TGTGCCAGCAACCAGGGAGCGGGAGGCTCCTACAATGAGCAGTTCTTC

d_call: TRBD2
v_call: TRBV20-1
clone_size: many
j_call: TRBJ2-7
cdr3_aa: CSARGTSGLYEQYF
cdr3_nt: TGCAGTGCTAGAGGGACTAGCGGCCTCTACGAGCAGTACTTC

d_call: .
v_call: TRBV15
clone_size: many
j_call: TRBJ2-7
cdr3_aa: CATSRDRSLSPKGSEQYF
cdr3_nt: TGTGCCACCAGCAGAGATAGGAGCCTATCCCCGAAAGGCAGCGAGCAGTACTTC

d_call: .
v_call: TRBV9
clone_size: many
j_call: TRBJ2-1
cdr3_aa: CASSVATGGNEQFF
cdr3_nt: TGTGCCAGCAGCGTAGCTACAGGAGGGAATGAGCAGTTCTTC